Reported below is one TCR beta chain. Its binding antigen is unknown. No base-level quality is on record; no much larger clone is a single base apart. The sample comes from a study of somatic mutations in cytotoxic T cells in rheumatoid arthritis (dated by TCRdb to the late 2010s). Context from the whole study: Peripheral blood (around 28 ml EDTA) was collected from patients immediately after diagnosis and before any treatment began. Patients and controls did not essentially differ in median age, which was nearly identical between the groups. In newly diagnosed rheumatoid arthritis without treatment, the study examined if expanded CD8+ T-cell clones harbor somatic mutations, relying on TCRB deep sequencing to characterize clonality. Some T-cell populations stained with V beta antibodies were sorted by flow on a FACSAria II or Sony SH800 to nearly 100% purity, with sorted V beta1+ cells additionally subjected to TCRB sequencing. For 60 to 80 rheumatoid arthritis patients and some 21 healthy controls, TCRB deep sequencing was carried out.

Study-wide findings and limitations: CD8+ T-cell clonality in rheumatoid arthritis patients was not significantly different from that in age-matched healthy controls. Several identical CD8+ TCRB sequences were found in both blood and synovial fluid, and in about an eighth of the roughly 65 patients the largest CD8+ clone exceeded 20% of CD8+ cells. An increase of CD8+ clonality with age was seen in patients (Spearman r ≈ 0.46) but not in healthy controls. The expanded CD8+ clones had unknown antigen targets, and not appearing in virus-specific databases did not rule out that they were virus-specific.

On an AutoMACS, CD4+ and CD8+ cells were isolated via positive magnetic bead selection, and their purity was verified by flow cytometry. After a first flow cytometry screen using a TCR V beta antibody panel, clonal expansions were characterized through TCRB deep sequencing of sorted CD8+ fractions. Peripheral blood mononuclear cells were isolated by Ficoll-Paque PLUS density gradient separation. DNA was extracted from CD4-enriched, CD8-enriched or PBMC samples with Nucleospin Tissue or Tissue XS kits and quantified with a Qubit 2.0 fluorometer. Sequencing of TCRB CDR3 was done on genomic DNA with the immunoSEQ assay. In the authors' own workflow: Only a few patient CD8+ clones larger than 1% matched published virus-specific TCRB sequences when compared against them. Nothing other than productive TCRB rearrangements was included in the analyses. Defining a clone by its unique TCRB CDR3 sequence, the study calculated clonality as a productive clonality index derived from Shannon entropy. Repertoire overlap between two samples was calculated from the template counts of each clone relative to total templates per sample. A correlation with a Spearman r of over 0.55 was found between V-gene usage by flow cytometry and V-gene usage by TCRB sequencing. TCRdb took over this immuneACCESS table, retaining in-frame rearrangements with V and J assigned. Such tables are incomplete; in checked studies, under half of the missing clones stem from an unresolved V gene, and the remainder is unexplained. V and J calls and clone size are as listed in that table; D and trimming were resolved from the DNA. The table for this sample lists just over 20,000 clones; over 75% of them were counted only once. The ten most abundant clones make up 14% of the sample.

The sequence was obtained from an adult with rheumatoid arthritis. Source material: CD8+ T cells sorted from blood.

At the DNA level, the sequence is TGTGCCAGTAGTATTTGGGGGCAGCCCCAGCATTTT. This codes for CASSIWGQPQHF. Recombination joined TRBV19 with TRBJ1-5; the best D guess is TRBD1, with 5 bases matching. Via the germline V gene (reference sequence), CDR1 is LNHDA and CDR2 SQIVND. Measured from the cysteine to the phenylalanine, the CDR3 is 12 residues long. Only the CDR3 DNA is retained, 36 bases long and in frame from the first base. Trimming at the junction amounts to 3 bases on V and 7 bases on J, and the germline ends lie 7 bases apart.